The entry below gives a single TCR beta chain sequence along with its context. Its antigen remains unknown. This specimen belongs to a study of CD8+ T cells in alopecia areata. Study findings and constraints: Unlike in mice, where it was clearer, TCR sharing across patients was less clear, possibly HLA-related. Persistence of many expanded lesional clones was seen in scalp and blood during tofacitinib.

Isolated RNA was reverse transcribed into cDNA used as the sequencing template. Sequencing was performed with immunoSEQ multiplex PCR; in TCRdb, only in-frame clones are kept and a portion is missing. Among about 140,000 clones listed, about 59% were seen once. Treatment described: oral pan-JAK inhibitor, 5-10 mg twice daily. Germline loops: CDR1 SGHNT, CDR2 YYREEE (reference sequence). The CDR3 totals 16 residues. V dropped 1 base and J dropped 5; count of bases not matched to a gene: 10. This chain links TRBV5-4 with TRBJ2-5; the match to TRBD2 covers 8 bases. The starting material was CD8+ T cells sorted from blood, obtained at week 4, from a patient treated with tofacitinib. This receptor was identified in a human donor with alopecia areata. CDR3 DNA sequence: TGTGCCAGCAGCTTGCGTAGCGGGGTCTATGGGGAGACCCAGTACTTC. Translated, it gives CASSLRSGVYGETQYF.